This passage covers 21 T cell receptor beta chains from one sample sequenced in a study of metastatic and nonmetastatic thyroid tumors. Prior to thyroid surgery, none of the patients had received any treatment. MiXCR re-clonotyped the PCR reads for TCRdb. This table has 40,000 to 55,000 clones, 17% appearing once. The source material was blood. Receptors originate from a female donor with papillary thyroid cancer or a benign thyroid nodule (not recorded which). Some clones in this sample may be carry-over from other donors' samples.

The chain couples TRBV7-6 to TRBJ2-3; 10 bases map to TRBD2. Germline-derived CDR1 and CDR2 are SGHVS and FNYEAQ. The CDR3 loop spans 17 amino acids. The J segment lost 2 bases and the V segment lost 5 bases, leaving 10 bases of the junction unmatched. The chain's CDR3 is CASSQTTAGGPTDTQYF. The CDR3 coding sequence is TGTGCCAGCAGCCAGACTACAGCGGGAGGGCCCACAGATACGCAGTATTTT.

Regarding this clone: This may stem from a read error, because a much larger clone lies one nucleotide away. The V and J genes are TRBV7-7 and TRBJ2-3; D gene unclear. The CDR3 covers 15 residues. CDR1 SSHAT and CDR2 FNYEAQ come from the germline V gene (reference sequence). DNA for the CDR3: TGTGCTAGCAGCTCGACCAGCGTGAGCATAGATACGCAGTATTTT. Translated: CASSSTSVSIDTQYF.

The count of this clone is one. This chain connects TRBV5-1 to TRBJ2-3; perhaps TRBD1 as D (6 bases). Between the trimmed V and J ends, which lost 0 bases and 2 bases, there was a span of 10 bases. CDR1 and CDR2 from the germline V gene are SGHRS and YFSETQ. The CDR3 spans 15 residues. The chain's CDR3 is CASSLAGTPTDTQYF. The CDR3 DNA reads as TGCGCCAGCAGCTTGGCCGGGACACCCACAGATACGCAGTATTTT.

V usage is TRBV28 and J usage is TRBJ2-5, with D possibly TRBD2 on 6 matching bases. V shed 4 bases and J shed 2 bases, with 20 bases lying between them. Germline CDR1 MDHEN, CDR2 SYDVKM. There are 17 residues in the CDR3. This CDR3 is CASSSLYPNSGQETQYF. The CDR3 DNA reads TGTGCCAGCAGTTCACTATACCCCAATAGCGGACAAGAGACCCAGTACTTC.

This clone has just a few counts. This chain uses TRBV28 with TRBJ2-7; 7 nucleotides match TRBD1. V shed 7 bases, J shed 4 bases, and the junction held 16 bases outside the gene matches. This CDR3 has 16 residues. The germline V gene has CDR1 MDHEN and CDR2 SYDVKM. The CDR3 region is CASIFRGRGIVYEQYF. The CDR3 coding sequence is TGTGCCAGCATTTTTAGGGGCAGGGGGATTGTTTACGAGCAGTACTTC.

The table lists this clone with many counts. This sequence joins TRBV12-3 or TRBV12-4 and TRBJ1-6; the D is unclear. V lost 4 bases to trimming and J lost 10 bases, with 11 bases between them. The CDR3 covers 13 residues. DNA of the CDR3: TGTGCCAGCAGTTCGGAGGGTAGATCACCCCTCCACTTT. Its translation is CASSSEGRSPLHF.

The chain joins TRBV15 to TRBJ2-2; maybe TRBD1 (6 bases). The CDR3 has 16 residues. The V gene lost 1 base and the J gene lost 7 bases, with 16 bases spanning the gap. Germline V gene lookup returns CDR1 LNHNV and CDR2 YYDKDF (reference sequence). The CDR3, as DNA: TGTGCCACCAGCAGAGCTATTGGGACAACGTTCGGGGAGCTGTTTTTT. Protein: CATSRAIGTTFGELFF.

This clone was recorded many times. The same CDR3 is also encoded by other DNA sequences in this sample. J is TRBJ2-2 and V is TRBV6-1; perhaps TRBD2 as D (6 bases). In germline, CDR1 is MNHNS, CDR2 SASEGT. The CDR3 loop spans 14 amino acids. V was pared by 6 bases and J by 10 bases, with 18 bases between. CDR3 nucleotides: TGTGCCAGCAGCAGCGGGCCGGATCATGAGGAGCTGTTTTTT. This gives the protein CASSSGPDHEELFF.

This clone was observed at least ten times. The V call is TRBV3-1, the J call TRBJ2-1; no clear D gene. Trimming stripped 0 bases from V and 7 bases from J, with 10 bases between. This CDR3 comprises 14 residues. From germline, CDR1 is LGHDT and CDR2 YNNKEL (reference sequence). The CDR3 region is CASSQDGYQNEQFF. CDR3 coding DNA: TGTGCCAGCAGCCAAGATGGCTACCAAAATGAGCAGTTCTTC.

This clone occurred a few times. Compared with germline, one end of the junction differs, possibly owing to a read error. The chain has TRBV27 and TRBJ2-7; D is perhaps TRBD2 (6 bases). This CDR3 contains 14 residues. Germline CDR1 MNHEY, CDR2 SMNVEV (reference sequence). CDR3 sequence: CSSSSVLAIYEQYF. CDR3 DNA sequence: TGTTCCAGCAGTTCGGTACTAGCCATCTACGAGCAGTACTTC.

This clone was observed many times. The chain uses TRBV7-9 and TRBJ1-1; D unresolved. V lost 2 bases and J 3 bases, leaving 4 bases between the germline ends. The CDR3 consists of 12 residues. The germline CDR1 and CDR2 sequences are SEHNR and FQNEAQ (reference sequence). CDR3 coding DNA: TGTGCCAGCAGCTTAAAGGACACTGAAGCTTTCTTT. Encoded protein: CASSLKDTEAFF.

This chain connects TRBV4-2 to TRBJ1-5, with 11 bases lining up with TRBD1. This CDR3 region has 15 residues. With 3 bases clipped from V and 4 bases from J, the junction kept 2 bases outside the gene matches. Germline CDR1 reads LGHNA; CDR2 reads YNFKEQ. The CDR3, as DNA: TGTGCCAGCAGCCACGGACAGGGGGCTAATCAGCCCCAGCATTTT. Its protein product is CASSHGQGANQPQHF.

This clone was observed many times. The chain employs TRBV5-1 and TRBJ1-2; D unresolved. The length of the CDR3 is 17 residues. Germline V gene data show CDR1 as SGHRS and CDR2 as YFSETQ. V lost 3 bases to trimming and J lost 3 bases, with 21 bases between them. CDR3 nucleotides: TGCGCCAGCAGCTACCGGGCAAGATGGGAAAGGGACTATGGCTACACCTTC. It encodes CASSYRARWERDYGYTF. The entire variable domain, with the rest obtained from reference TRBV5-1 and TRBJ1-2, is as follows: KAGVTQTPRYLIKTRGQQVTLSCSPISGHRSVSWYQQTPGQGLQFLFEYFSETQRNKGNFPGRFSGRQFSNSRSEMNVSTLELGDSALYLCASSYRARWERDYGYTFGSGTRLTVV.

This clone has ten or more counts. This chain connects TRBV28 to TRBJ2-1, with TRBD2 identical over 9 bases. The CDR3 spans 16 residues. CDR1 and CDR2 (germline): MDHEN, SYDVKM. Germline trimming cut 3 bases from V and 6 bases from J; bases unmatched to any gene: 9. CDR3 amino acids: CASSFYRTSALNEQFF. CDR3 bases: TGTGCCAGCAGTTTCTACAGGACTAGCGCTCTCAATGAGCAGTTCTTC.

Concerning this clone: Since a much larger clone is just one base distant, this may be a read error. Other DNA sequences within the sample encode an identical CDR3. Here the CDR3 DNA reads TGTGCCAGCAGCGGAGTGGGAGCTTTCTTT. It encodes CASSGVGAFF. This sequence joins TRBV12-3 or TRBV12-4 and TRBJ1-1; D is ambiguous. The CDR3 consists of 10 residues. Trimming pared 6 bases from V and 10 bases from J, leaving 9 bases between.

This clone was seen ten or more times. Other DNA sequences within the sample encode an identical CDR3. The CDR3, as DNA: TGCGCCAGCAGCCGGGCCCCCGGGACTAGCGGGACCAATGAGCAGTTCTTC. It yields the protein CASSRAPGTSGTNEQFF. The chain employs TRBV4-1 and TRBJ2-1, with 13 bases identical to TRBD2. Germline V gene sequence: CDR1 MGHRA, CDR2 YSYEKL. Losses at the gene ends were 4 bases for V and 6 bases for J; bases not matched to a gene: 9. The CDR3 is made up of 17 amino acids.

J is TRBJ1-5 and V is TRBV5-1; D remains ambiguous. Germline CDR1 is SGHRS and CDR2 is YFSETQ. CDR3 size: 14 residues. Trimming left V 4 bases short and J 6 bases short, with 14 bases between. CDR3 sequence reads: CASSLCGCAQPQHF. Written as DNA, the CDR3 is TGCGCCAGCAGCCTGTGTGGGTGTGCTCAGCCCCAGCATTTT.

This clone has at least ten counts. Since a much larger clone is just one base distant, this may be a read error. The chain couples TRBV13 to TRBJ1-2; TRBD1 matches 7 bases. CDR3 length: 14 amino acids. J was trimmed by 5 bases and V by 5 bases; bases with no gene match: 8. CDR1 is PRHDT, CDR2 FYEKMQ, per germline (reference sequence). The CDR3 loop reads CASSKRTGSYGYTF. The CDR3 region has the DNA TGTGCCAGCAGCAAAAGGACAGGTTCTTATGGCTACACCTTC.

This clone was observed a handful of times. The rearrangement links TRBV6-1 to TRBJ2-7; 10 bases agree with TRBD2. With V trimmed by 6 bases and J by 5 bases, 10 bases remained unmatched. There are 15 residues in the CDR3. Per germline, CDR1 MNHNS and CDR2 SASEGT. The CDR3 sequence: CASSRALAGVDEQYF. CDR3 sequence (DNA): TGTGCCAGCAGCCGGGCGCTAGCGGGAGTCGACGAGCAGTACTTC.

This clone was counted at least ten times. The genes are TRBV30 and TRBJ2-1; 7 bases are a match to TRBD1. This CDR3 is 12 amino acids long. V lost 5 bases and J lost 5; bases outside the gene matches: 3. In germline, CDR1 is GTSNPN, CDR2 SVGIG (reference sequence). CDR3 region: CAWATGNNEQFF. In DNA, the CDR3 is TGTGCCTGGGCGACAGGGAACAATGAGCAGTTCTTC.

This clone was detected ten times or more. The genes are TRBV13 and TRBJ1-1; D not certain. This CDR3 spans 13 amino acids. The V end was cut by 2 bases, the J end by 0 bases, with 4 bases between. CDR1 and CDR2 (germline): PRHDT, FYEKMQ (reference sequence). The CDR3 reads CASSLSMNTEAFF. For the CDR3, the DNA is TGTGCCAGCAGCTTAAGTATGAACACTGAAGCTTTCTTT.